This TCR beta chain was sequenced for a study of blood T cell repertoires in COVID-19. Turning to the study itself: COVID-19 samples from acute and convalescent phases originated in the United States, Italy and Spain.

Note on this clone: Additional DNA sequences in this sample encode the identical CDR3.

Residents of about two dozen US areas, aged about 18 to 89 years, made up the participants. The recovered donors of Cohort 3 showed two negative PCRs, clearance, or symptom resolution. Source study methods: Reference gene primer amplification gave estimated nucleated cell counts. Only in-frame clones appear in the TCRdb table, and some are missing; sequencing was by immunoSEQ multiplex PCR. V, J and clone size derive from that table, while D and trimming were established from the DNA sequence. This sample has a few hundred thousand clones, with around 90% found just once. This sequence originates from a young man who had recovered from COVID-19. The sequencing input was PBMCs or T cells enriched from blood (not recorded which).

This chain's CDR3 is CASSYGRVYEQYF. CDR3 DNA: TGTGCCAGCAGTTACGGCAGGGTCTACGAGCAGTACTTC. The chain links TRBV6-5 to TRBJ2-7; D is perhaps TRBD1 (5 bases). Germline V lookup: CDR1 MNHEY, CDR2 SVGAGI. CDR3 length: 13 amino acids. Trimming shortened V by 2 bases and J by 3 bases, and 8 bases separated the two germline ends.